This T cell receptor (beta chain) was recorded in a study of blood T cells in healthy people across ages. Findings of the study overall: Long-lived donors carried more naive CD4+ cells and greater diversity than aged donors. A roughly linear age-dependent decrease characterized TCR beta diversity per million T cells.

V dropped 3 bases and J dropped 5 bases, with 11 bases sitting between them. Looked up from germline, CDR1 is DFQATT and CDR2 is SNEGSKA (reference sequence). This CDR3 is 13 amino acids long. The second PCR ran about 6 to 12 cycles with a sample-barcoded 5' primer and J-beta primers. Paired-end reads containing CDR3 totaled no fewer than 2.5 million for each sample. Via MiXCR, TCRdb re-called the 5' RACE reads, giving one row per CDR3 protein. The sample has about 1.7 million distinct CDR3 sequences, about 28% seen once. As to this clonotype: Its antigen remains unidentified.

This receptor was obtained from a woman in her twenties or thirties in good health. This rearrangement joins TRBV20-1 to TRBJ2-1; possibly TRBD1 or TRBD2 for D (5 bases each). The sample was blood. CDR3 in DNA: TGCAGTGCTAGGACATGGGGGAACAATGAGCAGTTCTTC. Protein: CSARTWGNNEQFF.